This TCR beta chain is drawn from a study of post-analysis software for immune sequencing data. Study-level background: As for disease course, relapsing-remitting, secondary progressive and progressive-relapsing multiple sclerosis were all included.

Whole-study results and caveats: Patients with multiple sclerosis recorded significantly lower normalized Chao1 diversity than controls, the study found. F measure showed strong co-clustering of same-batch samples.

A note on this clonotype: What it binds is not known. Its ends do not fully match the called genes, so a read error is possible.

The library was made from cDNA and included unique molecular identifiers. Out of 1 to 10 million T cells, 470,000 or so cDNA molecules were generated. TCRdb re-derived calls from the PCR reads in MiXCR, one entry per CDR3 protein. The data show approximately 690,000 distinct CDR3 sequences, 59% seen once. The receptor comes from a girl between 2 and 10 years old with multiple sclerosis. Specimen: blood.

CDR3 sequence: CASSFRGQDTQYF. The CDR3 region has the DNA TGCGCCAGCAGTTTTAGGGGCCAAGATACGCAGTATTTT. V usage is TRBV12-3 or TRBV12-4 and J usage is TRBJ2-3; D is possibly TRBD1 (5 bases). The CDR3 runs 13 residues.